The present TCR beta chain was sequenced within a study of cytomegalovirus exposure and HLA in healthy donors. Study observations and caveats: Earlier analysis yielded a pattern in which most TCR beta V segments were productive about 90% or about 30% of the time.

This CDR3 is built from 15 residues. V lost 3 bases, J lost 5 bases, and 14 bases lay in between. Per the germline V gene, CDR1 is MNHEY and CDR2 is SMNVEV (reference sequence). Researchers ran the PCR with 60 Vbeta and 13 Jbeta primers. Clones were read by immunoSEQ multiplex PCR, and TCRdb kept only the in-frame ones, dropping some. The table includes roughly 160,000 clones, over 70% detected once. Details on this clone: The antigen is unknown.

The sequence was collected from a boy aged 2 to 10 in good health and CMV-seronegative. The rearrangement joins TRBV27 to TRBJ2-1; weak D call: TRBD2 (6 bases). What was sequenced was PBMCs. The CDR3 reads CASSFGTSGDNEQFF. CDR3 sequence (DNA): TGTGCCAGCAGTTTCGGGACTTCGGGAGACAATGAGCAGTTCTTC.